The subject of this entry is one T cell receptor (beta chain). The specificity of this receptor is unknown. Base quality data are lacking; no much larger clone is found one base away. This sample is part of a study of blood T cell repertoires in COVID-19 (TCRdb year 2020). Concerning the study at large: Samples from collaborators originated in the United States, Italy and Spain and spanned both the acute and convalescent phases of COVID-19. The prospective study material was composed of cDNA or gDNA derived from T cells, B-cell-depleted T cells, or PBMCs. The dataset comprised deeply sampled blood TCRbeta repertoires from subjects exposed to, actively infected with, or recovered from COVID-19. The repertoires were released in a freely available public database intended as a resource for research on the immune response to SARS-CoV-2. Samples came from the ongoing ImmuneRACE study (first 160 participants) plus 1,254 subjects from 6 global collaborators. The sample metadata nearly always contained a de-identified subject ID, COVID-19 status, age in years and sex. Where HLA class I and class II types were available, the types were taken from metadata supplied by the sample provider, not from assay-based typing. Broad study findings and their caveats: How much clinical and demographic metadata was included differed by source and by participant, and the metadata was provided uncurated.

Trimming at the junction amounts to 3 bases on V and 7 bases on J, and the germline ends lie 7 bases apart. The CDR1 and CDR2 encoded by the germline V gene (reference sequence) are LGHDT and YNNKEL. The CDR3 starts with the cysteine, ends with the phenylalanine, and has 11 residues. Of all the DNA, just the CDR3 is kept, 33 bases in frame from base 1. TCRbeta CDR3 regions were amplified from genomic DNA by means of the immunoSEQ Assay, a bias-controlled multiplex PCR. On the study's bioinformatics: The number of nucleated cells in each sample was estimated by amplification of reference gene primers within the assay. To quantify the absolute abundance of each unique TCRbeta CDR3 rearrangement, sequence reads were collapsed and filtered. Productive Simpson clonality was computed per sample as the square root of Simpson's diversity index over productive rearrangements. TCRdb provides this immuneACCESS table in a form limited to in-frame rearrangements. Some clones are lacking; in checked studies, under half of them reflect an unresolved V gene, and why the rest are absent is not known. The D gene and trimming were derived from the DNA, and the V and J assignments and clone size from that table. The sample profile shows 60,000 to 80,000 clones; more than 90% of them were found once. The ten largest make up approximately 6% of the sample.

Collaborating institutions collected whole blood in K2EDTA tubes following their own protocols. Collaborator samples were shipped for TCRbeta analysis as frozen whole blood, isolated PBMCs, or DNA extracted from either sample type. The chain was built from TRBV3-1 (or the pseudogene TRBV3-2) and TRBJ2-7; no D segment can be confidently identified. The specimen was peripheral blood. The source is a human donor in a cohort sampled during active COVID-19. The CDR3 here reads CASSQTTEQYF. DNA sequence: TGTGCCAGCAGCCAGACAACGGAGCAGTACTTC.